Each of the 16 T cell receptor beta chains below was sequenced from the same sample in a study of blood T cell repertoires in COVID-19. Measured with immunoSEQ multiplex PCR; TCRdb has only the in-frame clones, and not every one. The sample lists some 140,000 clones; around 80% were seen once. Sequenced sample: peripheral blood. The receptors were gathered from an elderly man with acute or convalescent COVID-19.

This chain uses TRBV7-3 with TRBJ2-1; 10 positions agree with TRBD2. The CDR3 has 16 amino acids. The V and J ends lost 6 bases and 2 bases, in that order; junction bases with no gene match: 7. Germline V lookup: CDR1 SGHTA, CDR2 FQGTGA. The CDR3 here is CASSSNGLAAYNEQFF. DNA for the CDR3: TGTGCCAGCAGTTCTAACGGACTAGCGGCCTACAATGAGCAGTTCTTC.

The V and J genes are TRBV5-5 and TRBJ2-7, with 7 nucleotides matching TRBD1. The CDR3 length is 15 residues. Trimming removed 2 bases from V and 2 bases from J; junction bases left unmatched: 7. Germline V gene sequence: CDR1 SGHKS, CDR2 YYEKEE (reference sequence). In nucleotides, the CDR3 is TGTGCCAGCAGCTTCCACGGGACAGCTCCCTACGAGCAGTACTTC. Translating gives CASSFHGTAPYEQYF.

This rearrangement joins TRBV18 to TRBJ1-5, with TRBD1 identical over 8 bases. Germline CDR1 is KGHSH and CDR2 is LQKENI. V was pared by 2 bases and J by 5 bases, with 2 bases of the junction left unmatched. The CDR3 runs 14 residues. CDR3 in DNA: TGTGCCAGCTCACCAGACAGGGGAGATCAGCCCCAGCATTTT. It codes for CASSPDRGDQPQHF.

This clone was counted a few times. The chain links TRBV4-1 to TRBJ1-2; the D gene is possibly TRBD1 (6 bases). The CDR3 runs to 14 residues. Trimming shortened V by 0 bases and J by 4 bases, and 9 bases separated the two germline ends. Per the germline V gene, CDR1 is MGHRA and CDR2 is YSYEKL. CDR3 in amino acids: CASSQEETGYGYTF. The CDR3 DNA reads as TGCGCCAGCAGCCAAGAGGAGACAGGCTATGGCTACACCTTC.

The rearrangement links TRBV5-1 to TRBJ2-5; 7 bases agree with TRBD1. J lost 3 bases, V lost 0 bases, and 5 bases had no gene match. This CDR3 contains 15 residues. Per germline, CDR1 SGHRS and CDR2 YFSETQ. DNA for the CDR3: TGCGCCAGCAGCTTGGCCCCTGGGACAGAAGAGACCCAGTACTTC. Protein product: CASSLAPGTEETQYF.

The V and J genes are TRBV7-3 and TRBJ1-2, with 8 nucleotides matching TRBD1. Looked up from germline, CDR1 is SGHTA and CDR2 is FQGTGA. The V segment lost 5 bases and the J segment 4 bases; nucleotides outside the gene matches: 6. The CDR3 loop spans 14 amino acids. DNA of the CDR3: TGTGCCAGCAGCCCTGACAGGGGAAGCTATGGCTACACCTTC. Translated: CASSPDRGSYGYTF.

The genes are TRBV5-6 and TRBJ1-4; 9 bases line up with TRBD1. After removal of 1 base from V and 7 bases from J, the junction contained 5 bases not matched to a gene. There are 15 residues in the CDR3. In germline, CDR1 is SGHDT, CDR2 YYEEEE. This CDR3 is CASSLKGQGTEKLFF. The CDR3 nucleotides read TGTGCCAGCAGCTTGAAGGGACAGGGTACTGAAAAACTGTTTTTT.

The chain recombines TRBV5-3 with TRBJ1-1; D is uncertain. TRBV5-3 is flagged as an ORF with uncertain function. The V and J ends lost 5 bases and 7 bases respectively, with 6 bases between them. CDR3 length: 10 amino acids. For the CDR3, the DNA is TGTGCCAGAAGTTTTAGTGAAGCTTTCTTT. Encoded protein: CARSFSEAFF.

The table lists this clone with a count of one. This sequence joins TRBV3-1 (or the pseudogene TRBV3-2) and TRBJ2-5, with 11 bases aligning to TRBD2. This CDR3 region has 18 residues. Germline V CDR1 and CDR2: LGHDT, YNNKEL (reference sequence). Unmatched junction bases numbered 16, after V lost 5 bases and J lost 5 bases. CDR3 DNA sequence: TGTGCCAGCAGCTCGACCCCGGGGGGACTAGCGGCTGGGGAGACCCAGTACTTC. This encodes CASSSTPGGLAAGETQYF.

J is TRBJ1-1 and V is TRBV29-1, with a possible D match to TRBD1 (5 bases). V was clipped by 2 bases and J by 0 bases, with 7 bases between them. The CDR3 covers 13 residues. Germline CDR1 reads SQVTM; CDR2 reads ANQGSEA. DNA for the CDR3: TGCAGCGTTGAACCAGGGATGAACACTGAAGCTTTCTTT. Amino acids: CSVEPGMNTEAFF.

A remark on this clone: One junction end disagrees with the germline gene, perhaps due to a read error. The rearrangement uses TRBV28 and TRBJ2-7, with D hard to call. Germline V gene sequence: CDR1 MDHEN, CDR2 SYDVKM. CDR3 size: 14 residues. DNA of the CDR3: TGTGCCAGCAGCTTATCCCCCCCCGCCTACGAGCAGTACTTC. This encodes CASSLSPPAYEQYF.

CDR3 residues: CASSQVPSANEQFF. The CDR3 DNA is TGTGCCAGCAGCCAAGTCCCTAGCGCCAATGAGCAGTTCTTC. V is TRBV4-2 and J is TRBJ2-1; TRBD2 is a possible D gene (6 bases). This CDR3 has 14 residues. Trimming shortened V by 1 base and J by 6 bases, and 10 bases separated the two germline ends. From germline, CDR1 is LGHNA and CDR2 YNFKEQ.

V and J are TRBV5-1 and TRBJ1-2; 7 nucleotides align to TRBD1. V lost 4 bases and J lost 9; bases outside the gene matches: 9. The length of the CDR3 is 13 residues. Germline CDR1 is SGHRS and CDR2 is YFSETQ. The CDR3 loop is CASSPLQGRSYTF. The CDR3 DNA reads TGCGCCAGCAGCCCTTTACAGGGGAGAAGCTACACCTTC.

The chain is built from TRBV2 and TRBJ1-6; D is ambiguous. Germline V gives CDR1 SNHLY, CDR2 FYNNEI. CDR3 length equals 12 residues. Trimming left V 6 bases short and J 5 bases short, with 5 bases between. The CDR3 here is CASSVDNSPLHF. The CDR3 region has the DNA TGTGCCAGCAGCGTTGATAATTCACCCCTCCACTTT.

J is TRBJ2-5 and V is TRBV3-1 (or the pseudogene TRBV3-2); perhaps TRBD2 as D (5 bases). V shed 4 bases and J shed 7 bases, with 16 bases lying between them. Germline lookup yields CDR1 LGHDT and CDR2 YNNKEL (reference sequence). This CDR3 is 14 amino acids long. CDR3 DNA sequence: TGTGCCAGCAGCCCCTCCGGGGATGTTAGGACCCAGTACTTC. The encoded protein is CASSPSGDVRTQYF.

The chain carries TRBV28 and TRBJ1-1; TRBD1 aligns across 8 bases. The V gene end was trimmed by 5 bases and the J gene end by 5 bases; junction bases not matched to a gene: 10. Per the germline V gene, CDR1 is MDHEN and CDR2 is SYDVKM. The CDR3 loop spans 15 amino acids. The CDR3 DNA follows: TGTGCCAGCAGTCCCGGACAGGGCTTTCGTACTGAAGCTTTCTTT. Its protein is CASSPGQGFRTEAFF.